The text below deals with one TCR beta chain. This sample is drawn from a study of blood T cell repertoires in COVID-19. Study background: Samples taken during acute and convalescent COVID-19 were collected in the United States, Italy and Spain. T cells, B-cell-depleted T cells, or PBMCs provided the cDNA or gDNA that served as material.

Source study methods: Amplification of reference gene primers was used by the study to estimate nucleated cell counts. Method: immunoSEQ multiplex PCR; TCRdb's copy keeps in-frame clones and lacks some. That table supplies the V and J calls and clone size; D and trimming were determined from the DNA. The sample carries roughly 250,000 clones, approximately 85% recorded once. The length of the CDR3 is 15 residues. Trimming cost V 3 bases and J 1 base, with 12 bases left between them. Germline CDR1 is SGHTA and CDR2 is FQGNSA. Patients at the Seattle site were enrolled during active infection and followed longitudinally.

The chain is built from TRBV7-2 and TRBJ2-5; no clear D gene. The sample taken for sequencing was peripheral blood. The source is a human donor with COVID-19, enrolled during active disease. The donor label of this sample is uncertain. CDR3 loop: CASSFPGGAQETQYF. CDR3 DNA sequence: TGTGCCAGCAGCTTCCCTGGCGGAGCCCAAGAGACCCAGTACTTC.